These 16 T cell receptor beta chains originate from one sample sequenced in a study of PD-L1 blockade in urothelial cancer. The table came from immunoSEQ multiplex PCR; TCRdb's copy has only in-frame clones and leaves some out. This sample has 55,000 to 70,000 clones, with about 80% found just once. Sequenced here: PBMCs, sampled around atezolizumab (anti-PD-L1) treatment. The receptor source for this set is a man between 65 and 85 years old with urothelial cancer.

This chain connects TRBV2 to TRBJ2-1; D is ambiguous. This CDR3 has 14 amino acids. V dropped 5 bases and J dropped 0 bases, with 8 bases sitting between them. Germline V CDR1 and CDR2: SNHLY, FYNNEI. In DNA form, the CDR3 reads TGTGCCAGCAGTAATAGAGACTCCTACAATGAGCAGTTCTTC. Residues: CASSNRDSYNEQFF.

The chain uses TRBV18 and TRBJ1-5; 8 bases are a match to TRBD1. V gave up 4 bases and J gave up 2 bases; unmatched junction bases: 4. The CDR3 totals 15 residues. Germline loops: CDR1 KGHSH, CDR2 LQKENI. The CDR3 region is CASSQGQAGNQPQHF. CDR3 bases: TGTGCCAGCTCACAGGGACAGGCTGGCAATCAGCCCCAGCATTTT.

This chain joins TRBV6-1 and TRBJ1-2, with 8 bases fitting TRBD1. This CDR3 spans 13 amino acids. The germline gives CDR1 MNHNS, CDR2 SASEGT. The ends lost 6 bases at V and 5 bases at J; junction bases unmatched: 5. This chain's CDR3 is CASSPRTGYGYTF. The CDR3 region has the DNA TGTGCCAGCAGCCCCCGGACAGGGTATGGCTACACCTTC.

The chain's CDR3 is CASSPGQGAGGYTF. Written as DNA, the CDR3 is TGTGCCAGCTCACCGGGACAGGGGGCGGGAGGCTACACCTTC. This chain connects TRBV18 to TRBJ1-2; 12 nucleotides match TRBD1. Trimming cost V 3 bases and J 8 bases; bases outside gene matches: 4. The CDR3 extends over 14 amino acids. In germline, CDR1 is KGHSH, CDR2 LQKENI.

This clone was detected many times. V gene TRBV2 combines with J gene TRBJ2-2; D unclear. V was trimmed by 7 bases and J by 6 bases, leaving 12 bases between them. This CDR3 spans 13 amino acids. CDR1 and CDR2 from the germline V gene are SNHLY and FYNNEI. CDR3 residues: CASKKTQAGELFF. DNA for the CDR3: TGTGCCAGCAAGAAGACCCAGGCCGGGGAGCTGTTTTTT.

The chain joins TRBV10-3 to TRBJ2-7; 13 positions agree with TRBD2. This CDR3 contains 16 residues. Germline CDR1 is ENHRY and CDR2 is SYGVKD. After removal of 4 bases from V and 4 bases from J, the junction contained 7 bases not matched to a gene. The CDR3 DNA is TGTGCCATCAGTGGGAGGGGACTAGCGGGAACTTACGAGCAGTACTTC. Residues: CAISGRGLAGTYEQYF.

The rearrangement uses TRBV28 and TRBJ2-3, with TRBD2 matching 11 bases. V was pared by 4 bases and J by 5 bases, with 5 bases of the junction left unmatched. The CDR3 length is 15 residues. Germline CDR1 reads MDHEN; CDR2 reads SYDVKM. CDR3 in amino acids: CASSSTSGMGDTQYF. The CDR3 region has the DNA TGTGCCAGCAGTTCGACTAGCGGGATGGGAGATACGCAGTATTTT.

The V call is TRBV28, the J call TRBJ2-7, with 7 bases fitting TRBD1. The CDR3 is 14 residues long. With 7 bases clipped from V and 2 bases from J, the junction kept 8 bases outside the gene matches. Per germline, CDR1 MDHEN and CDR2 SYDVKM. CDR3 sequence: CASTTGTVTYEQYF. Written as DNA, the CDR3 is TGTGCCAGCACCACCGGGACAGTAACCTACGAGCAGTACTTC.

This chain links TRBV18 with TRBJ1-2; 7 nucleotides line up with TRBD1. The CDR3 extends over 15 amino acids. Germline CDR1 is KGHSH and CDR2 is LQKENI. V dropped 3 bases and J dropped 0; count of bases not matched to a gene: 4. CDR3 nucleotides: TGTGCCAGCTCACCCGGACAGGCGGCTAACTATGGCTACACCTTC. This codes for CASSPGQAANYGYTF.

This clone occurred many times. The rearrangement links TRBV9 to TRBJ2-1; 11 nucleotides match TRBD2. This CDR3 region has 18 residues. In germline, CDR1 is SGDLS, CDR2 YYNGEE. The V and J ends lost 0 bases and 8 bases, in that order; junction bases with no gene match: 13. The CDR3 DNA reads as TGTGCCAGCAGCGTAGAGTGGACTGATAGCGGGAGGGCCTATGAGCAGTTCTTC. This encodes CASSVEWTDSGRAYEQFF.

This chain joins TRBV19 and TRBJ1-1, with a possible D match to TRBD1 (5 bases). CDR3 length: 14 amino acids. Germline V gene lookup returns CDR1 LNHDA and CDR2 SQIVND (reference sequence). Trimming pared 3 bases from V and 4 bases from J, leaving 12 bases between. The CDR3 region has the DNA TGTGCCAGTAGTATCAGGGATATTGGCACTGAAGCTTTCTTT. Translated: CASSIRDIGTEAFF.

The chain is built from TRBV12-5 and TRBJ1-5; a weak D match, TRBD1 (6 bases). V was cut by 5 bases and J by 2 bases, with 10 bases left in between. The length of the CDR3 is 14 residues. Germline CDR1 LGHNT, CDR2 FRNRAP. CDR3 sequence (DNA): TGTGCTAGTGGTCACAGGGTTGGCAATCAGCCCCAGCATTTT. The encoded protein is CASGHRVGNQPQHF.

The chain has TRBV4-2 and TRBJ1-5; D not resolved. With 0 bases removed from V and 2 bases from J, the gap between germline ends came to 8 bases. Germline CDR1 reads LGHNA; CDR2 reads YNFKEQ. The CDR3 is made up of 15 amino acids. This CDR3 is CASSQDWQGNQPQHF. CDR3 bases: TGTGCCAGCAGCCAAGATTGGCAGGGCAATCAGCCCCAGCATTTT.

This clone was seen once. This chain links TRBV11-2 with TRBJ2-2; 10 bases align to TRBD2. V was clipped by 7 bases and J by 6 bases; unmatched bases: 8. The CDR3 extends over 15 amino acids. The V gene's germline CDR1 is SGHAT and CDR2 FQNNGV. The CDR3 coding sequence is TGTGCCAGCACCGATAGCGGGAGGTGGGCCGGGGAGCTGTTTTTT. It is translated as CASTDSGRWAGELFF. Complete variable domain (other parts from reference TRBV11-2 and TRBJ2-2): EAGVAQSPRYKIIEKRQSVAFWCNPISGHATLYWYQQILGQGPKLLIQFQNNGVVDDSQLPKDRFSAERLKGVDSTLKIQPAKLEDSAVYLCASTDSGRWAGELFFGEGSRLTVL.

V usage is TRBV6-1 and J usage is TRBJ1-1; D call uncertain. The CDR3 totals 12 residues. Trimming removed 7 bases from V and 11 bases from J, with 17 bases in between. The germline V gene has CDR1 MNHNS and CDR2 SASEGT. This CDR3 is CASNLGVVGAFF. The CDR3 DNA reads TGTGCCAGCAATTTGGGAGTTGTAGGGGCTTTCTTT.

The chain employs TRBV7-2 and TRBJ2-3; the D gene is possibly TRBD2 (6 bases). Germline V gene lookup returns CDR1 SGHTA and CDR2 FQGNSA. The CDR3 runs 16 residues. V was trimmed by 1 base and J by 2 bases, leaving 13 bases between them. The CDR3 is CASSLVRGGNTDTQYF. The CDR3 nucleotides read TGTGCCAGCAGCTTAGTAAGGGGAGGAAACACAGATACGCAGTATTTT. The whole variable domain, filled in from reference TRBV7-2 and TRBJ2-3, reads GAGVSQSPSNKVTEKGKDVELRCDPISGHTALYWYRQSLGQGLEFLIYFQGNSAPDKSGLPSDRFSAERTGGSVSTLTIQRTQQEDSAVYLCASSLVRGGNTDTQYFGPGTRLTVL.